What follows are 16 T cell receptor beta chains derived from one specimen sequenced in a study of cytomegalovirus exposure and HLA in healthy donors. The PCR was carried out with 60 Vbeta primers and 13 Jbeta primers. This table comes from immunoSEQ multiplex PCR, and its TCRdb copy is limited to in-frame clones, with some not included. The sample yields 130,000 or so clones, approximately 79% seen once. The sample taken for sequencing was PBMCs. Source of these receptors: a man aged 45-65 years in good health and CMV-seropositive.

The CDR3 loop reads CASSPDRGLREKLFF. The CDR3 DNA follows: TGTGCCAGCAGCCCCGACAGGGGGTTACGGGAAAAACTGTTTTTT. The rearrangement links TRBV14 to TRBJ1-4, with 9 nucleotides matching TRBD1. Germline values: CDR1 SGHDN, CDR2 FVKESK. With V trimmed by 4 bases and J by 8 bases, 8 bases remained unmatched. This CDR3 is built from 15 residues.

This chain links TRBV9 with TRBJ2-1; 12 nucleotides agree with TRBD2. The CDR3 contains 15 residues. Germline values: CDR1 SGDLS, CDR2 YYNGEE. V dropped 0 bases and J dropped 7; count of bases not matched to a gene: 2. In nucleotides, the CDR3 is TGTGCCAGCAGCGTAGGACTAGCGGGAGAAAATGAGCAGTTCTTC. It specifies CASSVGLAGENEQFF.

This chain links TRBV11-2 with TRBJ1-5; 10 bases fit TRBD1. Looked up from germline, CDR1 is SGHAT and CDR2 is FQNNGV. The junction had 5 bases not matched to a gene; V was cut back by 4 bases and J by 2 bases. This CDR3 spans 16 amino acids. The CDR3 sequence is CASSSTGGAGNQPQHF. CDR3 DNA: TGTGCCAGCAGCTCGACAGGGGGCGCGGGCAATCAGCCCCAGCATTTT. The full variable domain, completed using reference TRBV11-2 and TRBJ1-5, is EAGVAQSPRYKIIEKRQSVAFWCNPISGHATLYWYQQILGQGPKLLIQFQNNGVVDDSQLPKDRFSAERLKGVDSTLKIQPAKLEDSAVYLCASSSTGGAGNQPQHFGDGTRLSIL.

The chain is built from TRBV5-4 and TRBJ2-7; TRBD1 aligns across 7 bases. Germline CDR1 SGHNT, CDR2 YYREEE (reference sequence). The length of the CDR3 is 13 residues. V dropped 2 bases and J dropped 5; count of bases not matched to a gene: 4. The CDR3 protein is CASSLNRGHEQYF. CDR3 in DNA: TGTGCCAGCAGCTTAAACAGGGGCCACGAGCAGTACTTC.

CDR3 in amino acids: CASRTATEAFF. CDR3 nucleotides: TGTGCCAGCAGAACAGCCACTGAAGCTTTCTTT. V is TRBV6-5 and J is TRBJ1-1; D is ambiguous. This CDR3 contains 11 residues. Germline CDR1 and CDR2: MNHEY and SVGAGI. V shed 6 bases and J shed 4 bases, with 6 bases lying between them.

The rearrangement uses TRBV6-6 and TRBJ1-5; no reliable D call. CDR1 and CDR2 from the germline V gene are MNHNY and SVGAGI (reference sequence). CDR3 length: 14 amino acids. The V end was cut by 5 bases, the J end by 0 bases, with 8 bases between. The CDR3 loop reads CASSKPDSNQPQHF. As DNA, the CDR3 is TGTGCCAGCAGTAAGCCCGATAGCAATCAGCCCCAGCATTTT.

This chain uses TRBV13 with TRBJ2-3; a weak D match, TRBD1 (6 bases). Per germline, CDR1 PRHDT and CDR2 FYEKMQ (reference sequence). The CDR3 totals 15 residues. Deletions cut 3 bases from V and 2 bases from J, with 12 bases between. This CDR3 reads CASSLADSLTDTQYF. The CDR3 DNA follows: TGTGCCAGCAGCTTGGCGGACAGCCTCACAGATACGCAGTATTTT.

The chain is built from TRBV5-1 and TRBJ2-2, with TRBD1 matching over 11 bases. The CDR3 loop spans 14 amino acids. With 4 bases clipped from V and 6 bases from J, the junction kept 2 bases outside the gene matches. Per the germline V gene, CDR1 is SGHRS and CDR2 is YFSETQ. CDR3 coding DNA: TGCGCCAGCAGCCAGGGACAGGGGGCCGGGGAGCTGTTTTTT. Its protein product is CASSQGQGAGELFF. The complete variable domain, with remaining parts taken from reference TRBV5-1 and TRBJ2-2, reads KAGVTQTPRYLIKTRGQQVTLSCSPISGHRSVSWYQQTPGQGLQFLFEYFSETQRNKGNFPGRFSGRQFSNSRSEMNVSTLELGDSALYLCASSQGQGAGELFFGEGSRLTVL.

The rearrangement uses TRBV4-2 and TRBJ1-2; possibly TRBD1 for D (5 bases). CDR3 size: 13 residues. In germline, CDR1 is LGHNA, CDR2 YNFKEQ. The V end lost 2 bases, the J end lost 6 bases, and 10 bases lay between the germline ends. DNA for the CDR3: TGTGCCAGCAGCCAATCAGGGTCGGATGGCTACACCTTC. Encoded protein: CASSQSGSDGYTF.

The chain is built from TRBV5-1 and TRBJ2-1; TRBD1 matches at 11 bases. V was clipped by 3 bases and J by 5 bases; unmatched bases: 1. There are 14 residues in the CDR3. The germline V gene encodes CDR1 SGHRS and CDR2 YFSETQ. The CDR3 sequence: CASSSDRGHNEQFF. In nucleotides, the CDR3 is TGCGCCAGCAGCTCGGACAGGGGGCACAATGAGCAGTTCTTC. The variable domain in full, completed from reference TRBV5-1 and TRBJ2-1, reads KAGVTQTPRYLIKTRGQQVTLSCSPISGHRSVSWYQQTPGQGLQFLFEYFSETQRNKGNFPGRFSGRQFSNSRSEMNVSTLELGDSALYLCASSSDRGHNEQFFGPGTRLTVL.

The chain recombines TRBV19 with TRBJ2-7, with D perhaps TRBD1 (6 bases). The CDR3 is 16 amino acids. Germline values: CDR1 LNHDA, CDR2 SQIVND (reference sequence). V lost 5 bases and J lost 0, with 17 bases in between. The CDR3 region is CASSDPGDKSSYEQYF. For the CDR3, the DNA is TGTGCCAGTAGTGATCCCGGGGACAAGAGCTCCTACGAGCAGTACTTC.

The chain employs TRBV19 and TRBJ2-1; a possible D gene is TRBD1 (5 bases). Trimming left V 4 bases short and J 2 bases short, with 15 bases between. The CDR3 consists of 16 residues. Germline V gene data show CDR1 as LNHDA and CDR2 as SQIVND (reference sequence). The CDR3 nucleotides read TGTGCCAGTAGTAGAGATCAGGGTACCACCTACAATGAGCAGTTCTTC. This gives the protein CASSRDQGTTYNEQFF.

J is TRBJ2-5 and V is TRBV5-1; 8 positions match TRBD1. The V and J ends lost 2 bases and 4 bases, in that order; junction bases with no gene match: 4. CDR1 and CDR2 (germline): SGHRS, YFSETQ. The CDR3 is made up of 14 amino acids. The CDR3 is CASSFPTGAETQYF. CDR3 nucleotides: TGCGCCAGCAGCTTCCCGACAGGGGCAGAGACCCAGTACTTC.

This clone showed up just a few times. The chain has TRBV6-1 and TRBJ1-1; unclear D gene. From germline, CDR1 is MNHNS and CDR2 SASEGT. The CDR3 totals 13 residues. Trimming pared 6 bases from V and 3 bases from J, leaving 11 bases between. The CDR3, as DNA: TGTGCCAGCAGGGAGGACGGGTACACTGAAGCTTTCTTT. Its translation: CASREDGYTEAFF.

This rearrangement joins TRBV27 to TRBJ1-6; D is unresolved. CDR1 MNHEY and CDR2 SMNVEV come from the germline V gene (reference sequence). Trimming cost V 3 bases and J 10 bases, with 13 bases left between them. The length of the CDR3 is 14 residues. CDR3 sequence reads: CASSLRGDGSPLHF. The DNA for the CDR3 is TGTGCCAGCAGTTTGCGCGGGGATGGCTCACCCCTCCACTTT.

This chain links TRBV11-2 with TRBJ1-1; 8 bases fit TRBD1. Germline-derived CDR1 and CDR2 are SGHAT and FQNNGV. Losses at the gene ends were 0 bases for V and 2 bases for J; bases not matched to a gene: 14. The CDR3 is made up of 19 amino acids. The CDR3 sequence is CASSLDPHLWTGRNTEAFF. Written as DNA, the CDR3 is TGTGCCAGCAGCTTAGACCCTCACCTGTGGACAGGGCGAAACACTGAAGCTTTCTTT.